The T cell receptor beta chain described here comes from a study of cytomegalovirus exposure and HLA in healthy donors. The CDR3 has 16 amino acids. CDR1 is SEHNR and CDR2 is FQNEAQ in the germline V gene (reference sequence). Trimming took 5 bases from V and 8 from J, leaving 19 bases between them. The PCR contained 60 Vbeta and 13 Jbeta primers. The method was immunoSEQ multiplex PCR; TCRdb's version includes in-frame clones alone and lacks a portion of them. The sample holds over 150,000 clones; 82% are singletons and the top ten take 0.075% to 0.1%. As regards this clone: Its target is unknown.

The study, taken as a whole, reports: No immune exposure information besides CMV serostatus was available. It was reportedly the case that the classifier diagnosed cytomegalovirus status with high specificity and sensitivity. Earlier analysis yielded a pattern in which most TCR beta V segments were productive about 90% or about 30% of the time. Excluded: some indistinguishable V segments such as TRBV6-2 and TRBV6-3.

V and J are TRBV7-9 and TRBJ1-6, with D perhaps matching TRBD1 (6 bases). The sample consisted of PBMCs. The source of this sequence is a boy between 2 and 10 years old in good health and CMV-seronegative. The CDR3 spells CASSPSGGGAYSPLHF. In DNA, the CDR3 is TGTGCCAGCAGCCCGTCCGGGGGGGGCGCGTATTCACCCCTCCACTTT.